This T cell receptor (beta chain) came from a study of metastatic and nonmetastatic thyroid tumors. Study-level background: Comparison of repertoires was carried out across blood and tumor or nodule tissue from malignant and benign thyroid patients. Study-level points and caveats: Malignant tumors reportedly showed significantly higher TCR beta diversity than benign nodules in both blood and tumor.

A word on this clone: Its matching antigen is unknown.

Germline CDR1 MDHEN, CDR2 SYDVKM. The J segment lost 0 bases and the V segment lost 7 bases, leaving 8 bases of the junction unmatched. The length of the CDR3 is 15 residues. Via MiXCR, TCRdb re-called the PCR reads. The table lists 20,000 to 25,000 clones, about a tenth of them singletons. Patients were all untreated before their thyroid surgery. This sequence was found in a female donor with papillary thyroid cancer or a benign thyroid nodule (not recorded which). Some clones in this sample may be carry-over from other donors' samples. Source material: blood. The chain has TRBV28 and TRBJ1-1; 7 positions agree with TRBD1. Here the CDR3 DNA reads TGTGCCAGCATCCAAAGGGGACAGTTGAACACTGAAGCTTTCTTT. Translating gives CASIQRGQLNTEAFF.